This TCR beta chain emerged from a study of beta chain features in type 1 diabetes. This clone has at least ten counts. Its antigen is not known. What was sequenced were expressed TCRB transcripts, since all of the isolated RNA had been reverse transcribed. The table came from immunoSEQ multiplex PCR; TCRdb's copy has only in-frame clones and leaves some out. The sample includes 400,000 or so clones, 8.5% to 10% of them seen just once. The V gene's germline CDR1 is SGHNT and CDR2 YYREEE (reference sequence). Trimming removed 0 bases from V and 0 bases from J, with 13 bases in between. The CDR3 runs to 17 residues. Overall study findings and caveats: All four CD4+ subsets of Type 1 diabetes patients contained TCRB CDR3s that were moderately but significantly shorter. TCRB rearrangement may or may not be influenced by HLA type; here this remained unresolved. Sequencing of cDNA might inflate the share of cells that strongly express TCR.

Donors underwent one heparinised blood draw, around 100 mL on average. The rearrangement links TRBV5-4 to TRBJ1-3, with D uncertain. The sequenced sample consisted of central memory CD4+ T cells from blood. This TCR was sampled from a young man with type 1 diabetes. CDR3 protein: CASSLGGRGGSGNTIYF. The CDR3 bases are TGTGCCAGCAGCTTGGGTGGCAGAGGCGGCTCTGGAAACACCATATATTTT.